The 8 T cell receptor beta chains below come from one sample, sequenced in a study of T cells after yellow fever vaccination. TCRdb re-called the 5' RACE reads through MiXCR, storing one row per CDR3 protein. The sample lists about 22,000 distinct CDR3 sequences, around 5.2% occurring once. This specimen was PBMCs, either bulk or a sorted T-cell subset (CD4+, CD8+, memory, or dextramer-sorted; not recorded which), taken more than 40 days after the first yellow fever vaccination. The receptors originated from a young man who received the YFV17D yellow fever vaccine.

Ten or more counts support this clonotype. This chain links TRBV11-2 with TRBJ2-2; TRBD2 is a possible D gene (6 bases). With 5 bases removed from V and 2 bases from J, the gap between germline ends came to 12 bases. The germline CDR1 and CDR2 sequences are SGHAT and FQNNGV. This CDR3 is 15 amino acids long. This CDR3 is CASSRTSSNTGELFF. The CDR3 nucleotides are TGTGCCAGCAGCAGAACTAGCTCTAACACCGGGGAGCTGTTTTTT.

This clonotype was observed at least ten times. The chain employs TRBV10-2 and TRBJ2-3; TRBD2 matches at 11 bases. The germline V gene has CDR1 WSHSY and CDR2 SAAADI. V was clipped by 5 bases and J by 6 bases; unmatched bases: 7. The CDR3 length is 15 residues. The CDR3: CASSQSLAGADTQYF. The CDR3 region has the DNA TGCGCCAGCAGTCAATCACTAGCGGGGGCCGATACGCAGTATTTT.

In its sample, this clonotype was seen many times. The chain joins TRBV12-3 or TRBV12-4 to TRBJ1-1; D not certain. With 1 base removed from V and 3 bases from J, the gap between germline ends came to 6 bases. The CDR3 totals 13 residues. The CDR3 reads CASSLGWHTEAFF. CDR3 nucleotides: TGTGCCAGCAGTTTAGGATGGCACACTGAAGCTTTCTTT.

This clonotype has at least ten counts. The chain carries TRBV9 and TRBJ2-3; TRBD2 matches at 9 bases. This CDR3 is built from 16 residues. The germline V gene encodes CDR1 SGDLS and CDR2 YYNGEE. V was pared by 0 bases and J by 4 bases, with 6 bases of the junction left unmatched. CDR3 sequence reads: CASSVGSLAGSDTQYF. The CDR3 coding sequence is TGTGCCAGCAGCGTAGGATCACTAGCGGGTTCAGATACGCAGTATTTT. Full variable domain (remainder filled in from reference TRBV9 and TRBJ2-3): DSGVTQTPKHLITATGQRVTLRCSPRSGDLSVYWYQQSLDQGLQFLIQYYNGEERAKGNILERFSAQQFPDLHSELNLSSLELGDSALYFCASSVGSLAGSDTQYFGPGTRLTVL.

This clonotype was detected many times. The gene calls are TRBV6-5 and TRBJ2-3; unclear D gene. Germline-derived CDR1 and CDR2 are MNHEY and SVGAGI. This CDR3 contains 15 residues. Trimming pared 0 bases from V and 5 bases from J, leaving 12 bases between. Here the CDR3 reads CASSYSGKFRDTQYF. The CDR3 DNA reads TGTGCCAGCAGTTACTCGGGGAAGTTCCGAGATACGCAGTATTTT.

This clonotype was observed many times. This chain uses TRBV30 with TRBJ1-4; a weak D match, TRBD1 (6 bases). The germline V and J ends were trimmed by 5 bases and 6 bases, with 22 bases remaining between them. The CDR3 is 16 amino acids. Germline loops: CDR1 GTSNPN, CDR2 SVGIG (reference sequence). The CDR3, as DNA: TGTGCCTGGTACACAGGGAAAGGCCTCGGGGATGAAAAACTGTTTTTT. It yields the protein CAWYTGKGLGDEKLFF. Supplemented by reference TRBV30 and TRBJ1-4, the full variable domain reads SQTIHQWPATLVQPVGSPLSLECTVEGTSNPNLYWYRQAAGRGLQLLFYSVGIGQISSEVPQNLSASRPQDRQFILSSKKLLLSDSGFYLCAWYTGKGLGDEKLFFGSGTQLSVL.

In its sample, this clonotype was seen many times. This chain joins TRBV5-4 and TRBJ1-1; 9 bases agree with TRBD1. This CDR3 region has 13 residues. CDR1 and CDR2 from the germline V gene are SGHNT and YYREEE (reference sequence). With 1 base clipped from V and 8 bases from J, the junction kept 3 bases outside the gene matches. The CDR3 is CASSLTGGREAFF. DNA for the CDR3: TGTGCCAGCAGCTTGACAGGGGGCCGGGAAGCTTTCTTT.

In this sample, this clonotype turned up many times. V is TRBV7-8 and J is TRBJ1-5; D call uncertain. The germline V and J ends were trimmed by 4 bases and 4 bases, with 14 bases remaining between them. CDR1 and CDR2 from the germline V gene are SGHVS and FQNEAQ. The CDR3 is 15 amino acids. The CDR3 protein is CASSSYDPGNQPQHF. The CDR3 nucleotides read TGTGCCAGCAGCTCCTACGACCCCGGGAATCAGCCCCAGCATTTT.